The source of this T cell receptor beta chain is a study of blood T cell repertoires in COVID-19 (dated by TCRdb to 2020 to 2022). In terms of the full investigation: The collaborator samples originated in the United States, Italy and Spain and spanned the acute and convalescent phases of COVID-19. The material from the prospective study consisted of cDNA or gDNA derived from T cells, B-cell-depleted T cells, or PBMCs. Deeply sampled blood TCRbeta repertoires from subjects exposed to, actively infected with, or recovered from COVID-19 were included in the dataset. A freely available public database, intended as a resource for researchers studying the immune response to SARS-CoV-2, is where the repertoires were released. The samples were drawn from two sources: the first 160 participants of the ongoing ImmuneRACE study, and some 1,300 subjects contributed by 6 global collaborators. Nearly every sample came with metadata listing a de-identified subject ID, COVID-19 status, age in years and sex. Where available, HLA class I and class II types were taken from metadata supplied by the sample provider and were not determined by assay-based typing.

V lost 2 bases and J lost 2 bases, and the count of bases not matched to a germline gene is 8. From the cysteine up to the phenylalanine, the CDR3 has a length of 16 residues. Only the CDR3 DNA is retained, 48 bases long and in frame from the first base. CDR1 and CDR2 (LGHNT, FRNRAP) derive from the germline V gene. The paper's findings and limits, for the study overall: The quantity of clinical and demographic metadata differed by source and by participant and was supplied without curation.

Participants in the prospective study were aged 18 to 89 years, lived in 24 United States geographic areas, and enrolled through a virtual design. Cohort assignment in the prospective study relied on participant-reported clinical history from a screening survey and a study questionnaire. In the prospective study, whole blood, serum and a nasopharyngeal or oropharyngeal swab were collected from each participant by mobile phlebotomists. Prospective study participants could optionally give additional blood draws and questionnaires over a 2-month period. Before DNA extraction, prospective study blood samples were shipped either frozen or at room temperature. The immunoSEQ Assay, a bias-controlled multiplex PCR, was used to amplify TCRbeta CDR3 regions from genomic DNA. Regarding the original processing steps: Within the assay, amplification of reference gene primers was used to estimate how many nucleated cells each sample contained. To quantify the absolute abundance of each unique TCRbeta CDR3 rearrangement, sequence reads were collapsed and filtered. For each sample, productive Simpson clonality was calculated as the square root of Simpson's diversity index across productive rearrangements. TCRdb limited this immuneACCESS table to in-frame rearrangements with V and J called. A share of clones is missing; checked studies link under half to unresolved V genes, and the rest is unexplained. V, J and clone size reflect that table, while D and trimming were determined from the DNA. The sample profile shows 250,000 or so clones; roughly 87% of them were found once. Just over 2.5% of the sample comes from the top ten.

Details on this clone: Its antigen is unknown. No qualities accompany the bases; no much larger clone lies one base away.

In this chain, TRBV12-5 is recombined with TRBJ2-7, and 8 junctional nucleotides match TRBD1. The clonotype comes from a woman younger than 45 with acute COVID-19. The sample taken for sequencing was PBMCs or T cells enriched from blood (not recorded which). The CDR3 loop reads CASGLRMGRGPYEQYF. DNA sequence: TGTGCTAGTGGTTTGAGGATGGGCAGGGGGCCCTACGAGCAGTACTTC. The full variable domain, completed from the reference TRBV12-5 and TRBJ2-7 proteins outside the CDR3, reads DARVTQTPRHKVTEMGQEVTMRCQPILGHNTVFWYRQTMMQGLELLAYFRNRAPLDDSGMPKDRFSAEMPDATLATLKIQPSEPRDSAVYFCASGLRMGRGPYEQYFGPGTRLTVT.